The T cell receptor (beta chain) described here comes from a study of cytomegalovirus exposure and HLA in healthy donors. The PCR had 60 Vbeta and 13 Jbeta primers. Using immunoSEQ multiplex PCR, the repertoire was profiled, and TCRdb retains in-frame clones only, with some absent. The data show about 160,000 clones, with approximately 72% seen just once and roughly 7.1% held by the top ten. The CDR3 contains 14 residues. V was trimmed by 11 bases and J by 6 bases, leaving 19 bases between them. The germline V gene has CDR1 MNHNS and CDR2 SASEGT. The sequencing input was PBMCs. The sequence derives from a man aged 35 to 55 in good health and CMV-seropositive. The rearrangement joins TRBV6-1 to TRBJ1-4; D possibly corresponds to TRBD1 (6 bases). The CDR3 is CAGEGGGGDEKLFF. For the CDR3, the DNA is TGTGCCGGGGAAGGGGGGGGCGGGGATGAAAAACTGTTTTTT.